This TCR beta chain was captured in a study of neurological immune-mediated disorders. Overall study results and limits: A possible signature was seen in one related-CDR3 cluster, into which phylogenetic grouping placed the repertoires of 18 of 34 multiple sclerosis patients.

This clonotype has at least ten counts. Its matching antigen is unknown. TCRdb re-derived calls from the 5' RACE reads in MiXCR, one entry per CDR3 protein. The data hold over 75,000 distinct CDR3 sequences, with about 5.6% observed a single time. Regarding time point: longitudinal time-point 2. In germline, CDR1 is SGHDT, CDR2 YYEEEE. The ends were cut back, 4 bases at V and 1 base at J, with 20 bases in the middle. The CDR3 runs 17 residues. The chain couples TRBV5-6 to TRBJ1-1; D is undetermined. The clonotype comes from a woman between 55 and 75 years old with multiple sclerosis. Sample: PBMCs. CDR3 in DNA: TGTGCCAGCAGCCGCCGATTACCTCGAGGAGGGAACACTGAAGCTTTCTTT. Encoded protein: CASSRRLPRGGNTEAFF.